This is a list of T cell receptor beta chains from one sample in a study of graft-versus-host responses after intestinal transplantation. The antigens for these receptors are not known. Clones were read by immunoSEQ multiplex PCR, and TCRdb kept only the in-frame ones, dropping some. This table holds over 100,000 clones, 85% to 95% found once. This specimen was unstimulated CD8+ T cells sorted from spleen or lymph node cells, taken before transplant. Source of these receptors: a human donor who was the organ donor for an intestinal transplant. Each CDR3 is given with its conserved first and last residue. Each record gives: D gene, clone size, J gene, V gene, CDR3 protein, CDR3 DNA. A D gene is named only where the DNA matches it firmly. Some rows mark clone size as missing; the rest say once, few, many or name a class of expanded clone.

>TRBD2|NA|TRBJ2-3|TRBV7-2
CASSFLQRELGTDTQYF
TGTGCCAGCAGCTTCCTCCAGCGGGAGCTGGGCACAGATACGCAGTATTTT
>NA|NA|TRBJ2-3|TRBV4-1
CASSQVGVSRSDTQYF
TGCGCCAGCAGCCAAGTCGGGGTCTCAAGATCAGATACGCAGTATTTT
>TRBD2|NA|TRBJ2-7|TRBV29-1
CSVHSGNGPNEQYF
TGCAGCGTACATAGCGGGAATGGCCCCAACGAGCAGTACTTC
>NA|NA|TRBJ2-1|TRBV27
CASSPPQSTLPSYNEQFF
TGTGCCAGCAGTCCCCCCCAGAGCACACTTCCTTCCTACAATGAGCAGTTCTTC
>NA|NA|TRBJ1-1|TRBV7-9
CASSHPEAFF
TGTGCCAGCTCACACCCTGAAGCTTTCTTT
>NA|NA|TRBJ2-7|TRBV5-1
CASSLDRISYEQYF
TGCGCCAGCAGCTTGGACCGGATCTCCTACGAGCAGTACTTC
>NA|NA|TRBJ2-1|TRBV4-2
CASSQEVWPGPYNEQFF
TGTGCCAGCAGCCAAGAAGTATGGCCAGGACCCTACAATGAGCAGTTCTTC
>TRBD2|NA|TRBJ2-2|TRBV30
CAFLLGGRWTGELFF
TGTGCCTTCCTTTTGGGCGGGAGGTGGACCGGGGAGCTGTTTTTT
>NA|NA|TRBJ1-2|TRBV6-1
CASSRPFGGYTF
TGTGCCAGCAGCCGCCCATTCGGTGGCTACACCTTC
>NA|NA|TRBJ2-1|TRBV29-1
CSHPVGGDPYNEQFF
TGCAGCCACCCGGTCGGGGGTGATCCCTACAATGAGCAGTTCTTC
>TRBD1|once|TRBJ1-2|TRBV2
CASSLQGPVYGYTF
TGTGCCAGCAGTTTACAGGGGCCCGTCTATGGCTACACCTTC
>TRBD1|NA|TRBJ1-5|TRBV2
CASSSGGGGNQPQHF
TGTGCCAGCAGTTCAGGGGGCGGAGGCAATCAGCCCCAGCATTTT
>NA|NA|TRBJ2-6|TRBV2
CASSGDAASGANVLTF
TGTGCCAGCAGTGGGGACGCAGCCTCAGGGGCCAACGTCCTGACTTTC
>NA|NA|TRBJ1-1|TRBV2
CASIASHGGNTEAFF
TGTGCCAGCATCGCCAGTCATGGGGGGAACACTGAAGCTTTCTTT
>NA|NA|TRBJ1-1|TRBV19
CASSMGGPEAFF
TGTGCCAGTAGTATGGGTGGTCCTGAAGCTTTCTTT
>NA|NA|TRBJ1-5|TRBV27
CASSLGGRDQSQHF
TGTGCCAGCAGTTTGGGGGGGCGCGATCAGTCCCAGCATTTT
>TRBD2|once|TRBJ2-1|TRBV6-5
CASSVLAGDNEQFF
TGTGCCAGCAGTGTACTAGCGGGAGACAATGAGCAGTTCTTC
>TRBD2|NA|TRBJ2-7|TRBV5-5
CASSLRASGPVSSYEQYF
TGTGCCAGCAGCTTGCGGGCTAGCGGCCCTGTCAGCTCCTACGAGCAGTACTTC